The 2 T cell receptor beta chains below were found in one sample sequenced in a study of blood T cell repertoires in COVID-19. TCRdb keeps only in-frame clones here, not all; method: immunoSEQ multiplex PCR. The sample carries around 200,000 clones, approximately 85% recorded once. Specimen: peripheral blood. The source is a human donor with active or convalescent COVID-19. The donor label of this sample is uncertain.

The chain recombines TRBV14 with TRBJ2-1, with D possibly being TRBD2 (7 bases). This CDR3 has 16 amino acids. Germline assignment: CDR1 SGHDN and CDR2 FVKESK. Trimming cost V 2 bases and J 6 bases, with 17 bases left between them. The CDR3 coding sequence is TGTGCCAGCAGCCAACTTCTCGGGGGGCCATTCAATGAGCAGTTCTTC. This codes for CASSQLLGGPFNEQFF.

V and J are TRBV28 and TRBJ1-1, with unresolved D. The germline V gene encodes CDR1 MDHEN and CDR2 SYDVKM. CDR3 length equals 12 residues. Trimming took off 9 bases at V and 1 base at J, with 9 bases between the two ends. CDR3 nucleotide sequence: TGTGCCAGTGGGAGCACGAACACTGAAGCTTTCTTT. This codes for CASGSTNTEAFF.